This T cell receptor beta chain is from a study of cytomegalovirus exposure and HLA in healthy donors. About the study: Earlier, some 200 million T cells were analyzed, and fewer than 120 million unique TCR beta sequences were found among them.

Comments on this clone: The antigen is unknown.

60 Vbeta and 13 Jbeta primers were used in PCR. The method was immunoSEQ multiplex PCR; TCRdb's version includes in-frame clones alone and lacks a portion of them. The sample carries 120,000 or so clones, 75% to 80% recorded once. Study observations and caveats: Other equally common chains were less clonally expanded than HLA-associated TCR beta chains, a later analysis showed. In a later analysis, V- and J-gene trimming of beta chains associated with a DCLRE1C missense variant, replicated independently. Reported results showed that the classifier diagnosed cytomegalovirus status with high specificity and sensitivity.

Trimming pared 7 bases from V and 7 bases from J, leaving 26 bases between. The germline CDR1 and CDR2 sequences are MDHEN and SYDVKM. The CDR3 length is 18 residues. The clonotype originates from a woman between 35 and 50 years old in good health and CMV-seronegative. Input material: PBMCs. The J gene is TRBJ1-6, the V gene TRBV28; perhaps TRBD1 as D (6 bases). This CDR3 is CASNTLFPGHAPNSPLHF. The DNA for the CDR3 is TGTGCCAGCAACACACTCTTTCCGGGACACGCACCCAATTCACCCCTCCACTTT.